This T cell receptor beta chain was profiled in a study of T cell responses to AZD1222 COVID-19 vaccine. Sequenced by immunoSEQ multiplex PCR; TCRdb stores in-frame clones only, minus some. The sample comprises 250,000 to 300,000 clones, around 93% of which are singletons, and less than 0.6% rests with the top ten. Germline V gene sequence: CDR1 MGHDK, CDR2 SYGVNS. The CDR3 totals 12 residues. Trimming stripped 4 bases from V and 6 bases from J, with 10 bases between. V and J are TRBV25-1 and TRBJ2-7; no clear D gene. The sample in question was peripheral blood, obtained 28 days after the second AZD1222 dose. This receptor was obtained from an adult who received the AZD1222 COVID-19 vaccine. The CDR3 DNA sequence: TGTGCCAGCAGTGGCTCGCTCGGCGAGCAGTACTTC. Translation gives CASSGSLGEQYF.